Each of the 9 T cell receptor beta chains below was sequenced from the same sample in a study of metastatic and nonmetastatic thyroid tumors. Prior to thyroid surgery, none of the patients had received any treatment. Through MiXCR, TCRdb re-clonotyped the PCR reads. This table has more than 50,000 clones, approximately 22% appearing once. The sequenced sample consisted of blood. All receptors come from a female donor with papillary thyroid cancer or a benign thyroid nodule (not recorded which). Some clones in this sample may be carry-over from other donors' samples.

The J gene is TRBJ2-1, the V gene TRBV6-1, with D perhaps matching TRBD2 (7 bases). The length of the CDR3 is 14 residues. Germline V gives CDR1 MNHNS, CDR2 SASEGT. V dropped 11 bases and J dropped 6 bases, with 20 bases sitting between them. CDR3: CAGGGGGGSNEQFF. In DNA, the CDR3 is TGTGCCGGCGGGGGCGGGGGTGGGTCCAATGAGCAGTTCTTC.

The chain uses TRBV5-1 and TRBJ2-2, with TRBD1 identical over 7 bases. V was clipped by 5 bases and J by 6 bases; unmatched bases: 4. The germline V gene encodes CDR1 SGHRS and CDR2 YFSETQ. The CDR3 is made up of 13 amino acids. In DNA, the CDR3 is TGCGCCAGCAGTACAGGGGCCTCCGGGGAGCTGTTTTTT. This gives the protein CASSTGASGELFF.

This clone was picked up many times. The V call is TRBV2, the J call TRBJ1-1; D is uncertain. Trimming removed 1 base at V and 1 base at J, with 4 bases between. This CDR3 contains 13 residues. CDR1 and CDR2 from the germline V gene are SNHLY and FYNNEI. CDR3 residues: CASSEDGNTEAFF. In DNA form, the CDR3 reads TGTGCCAGCAGTGAAGACGGGAACACTGAAGCTTTCTTT.

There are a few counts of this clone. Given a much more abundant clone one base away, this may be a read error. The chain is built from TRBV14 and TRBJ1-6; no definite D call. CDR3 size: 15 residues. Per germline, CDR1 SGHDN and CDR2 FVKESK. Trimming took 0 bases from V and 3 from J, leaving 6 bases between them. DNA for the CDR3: TGTGCCAGCAGCCAAGATTGGGTCTATAATTCACCCCTCCACTTT. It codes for CASSQDWVYNSPLHF. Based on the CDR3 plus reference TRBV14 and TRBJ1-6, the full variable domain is EAGVTQFPSHSVIEKGQTVTLRCDPISGHDNLYWYRRVMGKEIKFLLHFVKESKQDESGMPNNRFLAERTGGTYSTLKVQPAELEDSGVYFCASSQDWVYNSPLHFGNGTRLTVT.

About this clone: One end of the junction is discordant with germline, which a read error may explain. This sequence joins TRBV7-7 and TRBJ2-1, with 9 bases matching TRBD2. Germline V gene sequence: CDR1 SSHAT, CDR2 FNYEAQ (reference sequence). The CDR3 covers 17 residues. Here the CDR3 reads CASRTGTSLKLENEQFF. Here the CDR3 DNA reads TGTGCTAGCAGAACGGGGACTAGCCTGAAATTGGAGAATGAGCAGTTCTTC.

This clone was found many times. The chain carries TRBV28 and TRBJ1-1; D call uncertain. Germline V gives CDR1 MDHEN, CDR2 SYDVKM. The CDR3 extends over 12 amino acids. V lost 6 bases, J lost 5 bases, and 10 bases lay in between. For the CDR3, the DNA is TGTGCCAGCAGCTATGGGAGAACTGAAGCTTTCTTT. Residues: CASSYGRTEAFF.

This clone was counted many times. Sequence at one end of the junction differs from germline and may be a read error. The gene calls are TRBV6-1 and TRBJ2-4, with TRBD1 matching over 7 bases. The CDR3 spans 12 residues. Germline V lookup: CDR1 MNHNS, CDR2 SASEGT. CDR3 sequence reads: CASRDRANIQYF. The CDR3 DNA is TGTGCCAGCCGTGACAGGGCGAACATTCAGTACTTC.

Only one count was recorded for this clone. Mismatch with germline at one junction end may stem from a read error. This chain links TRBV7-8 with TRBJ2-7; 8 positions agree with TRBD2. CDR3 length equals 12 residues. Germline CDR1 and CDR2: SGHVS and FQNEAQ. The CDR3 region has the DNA TGTGCCAACAGCTACCGGACTAGCTGGCAGTACTTC. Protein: CANSYRTSWQYF.

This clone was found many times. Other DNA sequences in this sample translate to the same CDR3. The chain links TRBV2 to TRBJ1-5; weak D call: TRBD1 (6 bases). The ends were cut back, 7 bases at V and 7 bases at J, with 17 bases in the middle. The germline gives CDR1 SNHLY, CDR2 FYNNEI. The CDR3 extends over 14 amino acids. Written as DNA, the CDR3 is TGTGCCAGCAAAGTACAGGGAGAGGGACAGCCCCAGCATTTT. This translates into CASKVQGEGQPQHF.